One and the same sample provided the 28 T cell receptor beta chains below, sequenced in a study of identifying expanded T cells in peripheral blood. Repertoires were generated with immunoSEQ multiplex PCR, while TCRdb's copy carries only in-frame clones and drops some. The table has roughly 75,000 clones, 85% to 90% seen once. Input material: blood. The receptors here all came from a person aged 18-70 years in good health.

The CDR3 reads CASSLPNGRDYTGELFF. In nucleotides, the CDR3 is TGTGCCAGCAGTTTACCCAATGGACGAGATTACACCGGGGAGCTGTTTTTT. The chain joins TRBV28 to TRBJ2-2, with D unclear. Trimming removed 2 bases from V and 3 bases from J, with 16 bases in between. The germline CDR1 and CDR2 sequences are MDHEN and SYDVKM. This CDR3 contains 17 residues. The whole variable domain, remainder taken from reference TRBV28 and TRBJ2-2, is DVKVTQSSRYLVKRTGEKVFLECVQDMDHENMFWYRQDPGLGLRLIYFSYDVKMKEKGDIPEGYSVSREKKERFSLILESASTNQTSMYLCASSLPNGRDYTGELFFGEGSRLTVL.

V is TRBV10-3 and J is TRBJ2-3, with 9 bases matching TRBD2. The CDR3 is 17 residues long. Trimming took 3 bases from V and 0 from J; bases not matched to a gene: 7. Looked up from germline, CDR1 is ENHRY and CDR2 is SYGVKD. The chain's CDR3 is CAISEPTSGASTDTQYF. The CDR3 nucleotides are TGTGCCATCAGTGAACCGACTAGCGGAGCTAGCACAGATACGCAGTATTTT.

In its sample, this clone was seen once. CDR3 in amino acids: CASSSPGAGTEAFF. The CDR3 DNA is TGTGCCAGTAGTTCCCCGGGAGCGGGCACTGAAGCTTTCTTT. The chain links TRBV19 to TRBJ1-1; D unclear. CDR3 size: 14 residues. Germline CDR1 and CDR2: LNHDA and SQIVND (reference sequence). The ends were cut back, 5 bases at V and 4 bases at J, with 14 bases in the middle.

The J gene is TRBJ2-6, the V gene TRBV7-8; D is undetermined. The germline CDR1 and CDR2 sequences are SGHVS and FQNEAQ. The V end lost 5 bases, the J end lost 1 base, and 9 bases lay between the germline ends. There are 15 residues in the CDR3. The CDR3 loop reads CASSPSESGANVLTF. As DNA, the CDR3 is TGTGCCAGCAGCCCCAGCGAGTCTGGGGCCAACGTCCTGACTTTC.

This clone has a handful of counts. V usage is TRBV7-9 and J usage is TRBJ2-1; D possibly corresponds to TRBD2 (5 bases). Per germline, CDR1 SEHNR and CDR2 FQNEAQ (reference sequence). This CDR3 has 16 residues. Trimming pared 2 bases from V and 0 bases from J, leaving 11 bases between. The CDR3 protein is CASSLTDLSSYNEQFF. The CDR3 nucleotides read TGTGCCAGCAGCTTAACGGACTTAAGCTCCTACAATGAGCAGTTCTTC.

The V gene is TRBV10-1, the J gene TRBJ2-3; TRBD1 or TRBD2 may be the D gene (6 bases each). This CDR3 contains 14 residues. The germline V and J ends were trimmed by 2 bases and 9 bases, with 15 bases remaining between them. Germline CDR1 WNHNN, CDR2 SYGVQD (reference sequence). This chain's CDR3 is CASSEHGGQYTQYF. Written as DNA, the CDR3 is TGCGCCAGCAGTGAGCACGGGGGCCAATACACGCAGTATTTT.

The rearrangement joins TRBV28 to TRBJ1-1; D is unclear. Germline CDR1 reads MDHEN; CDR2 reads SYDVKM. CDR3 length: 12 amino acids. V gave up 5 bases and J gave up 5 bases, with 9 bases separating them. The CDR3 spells CASSPDWTEAFF. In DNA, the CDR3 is TGTGCCAGCAGTCCCGATTGGACTGAAGCTTTCTTT.

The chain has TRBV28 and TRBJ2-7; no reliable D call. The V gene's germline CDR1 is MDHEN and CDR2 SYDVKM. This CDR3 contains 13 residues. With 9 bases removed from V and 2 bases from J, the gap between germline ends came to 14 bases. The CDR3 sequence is CASLGRAPYEQYF. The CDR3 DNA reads TGTGCCAGTTTGGGCCGGGCCCCCTACGAGCAGTACTTC. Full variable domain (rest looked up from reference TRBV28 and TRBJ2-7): DVKVTQSSRYLVKRTGEKVFLECVQDMDHENMFWYRQDPGLGLRLIYFSYDVKMKEKGDIPEGYSVSREKKERFSLILESASTNQTSMYLCASLGRAPYEQYFGPGTRLTVT.

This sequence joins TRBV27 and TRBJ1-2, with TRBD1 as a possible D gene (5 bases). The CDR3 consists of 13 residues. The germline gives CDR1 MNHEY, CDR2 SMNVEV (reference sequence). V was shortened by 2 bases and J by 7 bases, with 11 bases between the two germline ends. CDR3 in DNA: TGTGCCAGCAGTTTAGGGCAGGGTGGTGGCTACACCTTC. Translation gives CASSLGQGGGYTF.

DNA for the CDR3: TGTGCCAGCAGGAGACCAGGGGGCGGTGGAAACACCATATATTTT. Its translation: CASRRPGGGGNTIYF. The V and J genes are TRBV6-5 and TRBJ1-3; 8 bases agree with TRBD1. V shed 6 bases, J shed 3 bases, and the junction held 7 bases outside the gene matches. Germline lookup yields CDR1 MNHEY and CDR2 SVGAGI. The CDR3 loop spans 15 amino acids.

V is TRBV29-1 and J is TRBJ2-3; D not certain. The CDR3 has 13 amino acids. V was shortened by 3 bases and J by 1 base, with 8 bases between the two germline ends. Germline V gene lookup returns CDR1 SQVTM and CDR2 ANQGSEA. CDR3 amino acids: CSVELSGTDTQYF. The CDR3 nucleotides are TGCAGCGTTGAGCTCTCCGGCACAGATACGCAGTATTTT.

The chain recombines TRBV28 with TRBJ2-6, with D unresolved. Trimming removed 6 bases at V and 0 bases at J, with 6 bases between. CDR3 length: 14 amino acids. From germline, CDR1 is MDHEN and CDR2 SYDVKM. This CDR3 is CASRRFSGANVLTF. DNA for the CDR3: TGTGCCAGCAGGAGATTCTCTGGGGCCAACGTCCTGACTTTC.

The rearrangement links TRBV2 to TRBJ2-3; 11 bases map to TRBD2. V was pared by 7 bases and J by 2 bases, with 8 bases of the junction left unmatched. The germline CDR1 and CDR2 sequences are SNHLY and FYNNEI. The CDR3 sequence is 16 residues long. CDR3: CASKRLAGGDTDTQYF. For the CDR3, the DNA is TGTGCCAGCAAGAGGCTAGCGGGGGGCGACACAGATACGCAGTATTTT.

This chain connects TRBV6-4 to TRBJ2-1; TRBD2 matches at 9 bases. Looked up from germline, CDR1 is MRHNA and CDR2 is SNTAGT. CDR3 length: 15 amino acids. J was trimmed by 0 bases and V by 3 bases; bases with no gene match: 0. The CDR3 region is CASSDSGSSYNEQFF. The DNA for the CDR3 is TGTGCCAGCAGTGATAGCGGGAGCTCCTACAATGAGCAGTTCTTC.

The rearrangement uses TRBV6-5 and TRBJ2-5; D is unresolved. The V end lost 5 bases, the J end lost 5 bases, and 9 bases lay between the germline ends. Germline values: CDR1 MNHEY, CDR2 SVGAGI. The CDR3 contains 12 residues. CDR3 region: CASSPRRETQYF. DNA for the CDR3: TGTGCCAGCAGTCCCCGAAGGGAGACCCAGTACTTC.

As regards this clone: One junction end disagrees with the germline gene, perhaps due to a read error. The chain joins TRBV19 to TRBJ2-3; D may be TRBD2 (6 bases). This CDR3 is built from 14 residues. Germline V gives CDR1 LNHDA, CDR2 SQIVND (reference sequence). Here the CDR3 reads CASSIATSTDTQYF. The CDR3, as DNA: TGTGCCAGTAGTATAGCAACTAGCACCGATACGCAGTATTTT.

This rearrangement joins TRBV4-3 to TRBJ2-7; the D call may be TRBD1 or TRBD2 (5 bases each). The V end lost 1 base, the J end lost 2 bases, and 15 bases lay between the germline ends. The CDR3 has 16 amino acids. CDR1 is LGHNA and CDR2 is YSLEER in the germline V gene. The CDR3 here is CASSQAPGTSPYEQYF. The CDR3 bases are TGCGCCAGCAGCCAAGCCCCCGGGACGTCCCCCTACGAGCAGTACTTC.

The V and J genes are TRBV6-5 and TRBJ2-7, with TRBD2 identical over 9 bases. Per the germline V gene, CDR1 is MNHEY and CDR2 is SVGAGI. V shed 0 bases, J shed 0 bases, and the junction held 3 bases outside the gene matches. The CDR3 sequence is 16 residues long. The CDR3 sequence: CASSYSAGGSSYEQYF. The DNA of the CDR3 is TGTGCCAGCAGTTACTCGGCGGGGGGGAGCTCCTACGAGCAGTACTTC.

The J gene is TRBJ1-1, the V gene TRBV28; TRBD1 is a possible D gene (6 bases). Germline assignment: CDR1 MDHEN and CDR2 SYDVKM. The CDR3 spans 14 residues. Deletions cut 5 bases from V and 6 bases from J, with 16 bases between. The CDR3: CASSTPQGFAEAFF. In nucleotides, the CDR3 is TGTGCCAGCAGTACACCGCAGGGGTTTGCTGAAGCTTTCTTT.

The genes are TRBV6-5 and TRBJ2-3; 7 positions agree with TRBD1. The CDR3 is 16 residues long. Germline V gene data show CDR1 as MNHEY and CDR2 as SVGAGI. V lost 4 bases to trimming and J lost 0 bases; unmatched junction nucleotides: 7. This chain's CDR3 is CASSFIGQASTDTQYF. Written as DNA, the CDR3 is TGTGCCAGCAGTTTCATCGGACAGGCTAGCACAGATACGCAGTATTTT.

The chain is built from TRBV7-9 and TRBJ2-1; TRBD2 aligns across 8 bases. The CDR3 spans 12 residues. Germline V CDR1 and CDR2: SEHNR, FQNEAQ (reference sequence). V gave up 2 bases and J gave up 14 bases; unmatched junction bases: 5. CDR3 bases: TGTGCCAGCAGCTTACCTCAGACTAGCGAGTTCTTC. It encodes CASSLPQTSEFF. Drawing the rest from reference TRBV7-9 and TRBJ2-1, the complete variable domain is DTGVSQNPRHKITKRGQNVTFRCDPISEHNRLYWYRQTLGQGPEFLTYFQNEAQLEKSRLLSDRFSAERPKGSFSTLEIQRTEQGDSAMYLCASSLPQTSEFFGPGTRLTVL.

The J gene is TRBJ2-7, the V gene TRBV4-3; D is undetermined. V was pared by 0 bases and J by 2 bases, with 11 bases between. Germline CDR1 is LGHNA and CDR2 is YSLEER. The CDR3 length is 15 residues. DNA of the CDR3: TGCGCCAGCAGCCAAGATGCCCGACCGGCCTACGAGCAGTACTTC. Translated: CASSQDARPAYEQYF.

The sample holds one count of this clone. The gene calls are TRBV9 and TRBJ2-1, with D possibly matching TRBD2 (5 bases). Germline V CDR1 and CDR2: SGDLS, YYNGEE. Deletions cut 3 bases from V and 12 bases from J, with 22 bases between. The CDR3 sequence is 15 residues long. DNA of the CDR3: TGTGCCAGCAGCGGGGAGAAGGGCACTAGAGATGGGCAGTTCTTC. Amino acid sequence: CASSGEKGTRDGQFF.

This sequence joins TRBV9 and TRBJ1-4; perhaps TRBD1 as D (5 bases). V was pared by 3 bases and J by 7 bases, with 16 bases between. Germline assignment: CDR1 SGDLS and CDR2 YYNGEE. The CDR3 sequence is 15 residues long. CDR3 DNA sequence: TGTGCCAGCAGCGGGGGAACAGGCGGAACTGAAAAACTGTTTTTT. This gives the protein CASSGGTGGTEKLFF.

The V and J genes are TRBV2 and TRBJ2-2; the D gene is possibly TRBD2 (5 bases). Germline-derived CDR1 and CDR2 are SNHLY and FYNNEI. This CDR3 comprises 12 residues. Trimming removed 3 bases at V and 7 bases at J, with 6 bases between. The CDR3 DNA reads TGTGCCAGCAGTGATCGGGACGGGGAGCTGTTTTTT. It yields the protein CASSDRDGELFF. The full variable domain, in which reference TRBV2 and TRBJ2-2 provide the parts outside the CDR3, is EPEVTQTPSHQVTQMGQEVILRCVPISNHLYFYWYRQILGQKVEFLVSFYNNEISEKSEIFDDQFSVERPDGSNFTLKIRSTKLEDSAMYFCASSDRDGELFFGEGSRLTVL.

CDR3 bases: TGTGCCAGCAGCGCGGGACACCAAAACACCATATATTTT. It encodes CASSAGHQNTIYF. The chain uses TRBV9 and TRBJ1-3; D possibly corresponds to TRBD1 (6 bases). Trimming took off 3 bases at V and 6 bases at J, with 10 bases between the two ends. Per the germline V gene, CDR1 is SGDLS and CDR2 is YYNGEE. The CDR3 is 13 amino acids.

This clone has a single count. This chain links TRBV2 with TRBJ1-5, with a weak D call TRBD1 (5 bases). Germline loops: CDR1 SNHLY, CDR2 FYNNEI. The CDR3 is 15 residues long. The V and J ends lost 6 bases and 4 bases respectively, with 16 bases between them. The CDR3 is CASRQDGGRNQPQHF. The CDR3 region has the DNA TGTGCCAGCAGGCAGGACGGGGGACGGAATCAGCCCCAGCATTTT.

CDR3 sequence (DNA): TGCGCCAGCAGTGAGTCCGTGACAGGGGGATTATCGTCGCAGTACTTC. Amino acids: CASSESVTGGLSSQYF. The chain links TRBV10-1 to TRBJ2-7; TRBD1 aligns across 9 bases. Losses at the gene ends were 0 bases for V and 9 bases for J; bases not matched to a gene: 12. This CDR3 has 16 residues. Germline V CDR1 and CDR2: WNHNN, SYGVQD (reference sequence).